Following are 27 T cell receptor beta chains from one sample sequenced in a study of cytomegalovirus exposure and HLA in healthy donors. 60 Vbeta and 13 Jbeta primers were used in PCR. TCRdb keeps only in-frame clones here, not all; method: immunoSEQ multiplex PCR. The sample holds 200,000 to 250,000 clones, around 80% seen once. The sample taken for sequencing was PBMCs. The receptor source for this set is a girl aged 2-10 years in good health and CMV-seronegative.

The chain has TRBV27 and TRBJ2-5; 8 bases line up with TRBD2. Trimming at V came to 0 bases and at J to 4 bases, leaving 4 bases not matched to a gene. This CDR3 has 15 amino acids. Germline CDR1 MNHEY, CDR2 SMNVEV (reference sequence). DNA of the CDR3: TGTGCCAGCAGTTTATCGCCTAGCGGGTTAGAGACCCAGTACTTC. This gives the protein CASSLSPSGLETQYF.

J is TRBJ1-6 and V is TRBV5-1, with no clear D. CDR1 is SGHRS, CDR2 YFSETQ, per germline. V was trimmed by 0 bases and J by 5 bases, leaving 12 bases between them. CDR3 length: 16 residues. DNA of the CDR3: TGCGCCAGCAGCTTGGGGTTTCCAGGTGATAATTCACCCCTCCACTTT. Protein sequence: CASSLGFPGDNSPLHF.

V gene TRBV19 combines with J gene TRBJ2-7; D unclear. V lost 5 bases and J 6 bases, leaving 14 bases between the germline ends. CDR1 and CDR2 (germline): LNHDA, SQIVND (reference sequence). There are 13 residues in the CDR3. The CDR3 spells CASSPHDIGEQYF. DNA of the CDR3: TGTGCCAGTAGTCCCCACGACATAGGCGAGCAGTACTTC.

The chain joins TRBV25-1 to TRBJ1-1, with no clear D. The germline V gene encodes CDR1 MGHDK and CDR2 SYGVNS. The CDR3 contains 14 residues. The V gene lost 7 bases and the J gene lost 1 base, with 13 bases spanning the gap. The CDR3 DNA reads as TGTGCCAGCACCTCTACAGTTTCGAACACTGAAGCTTTCTTT. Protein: CASTSTVSNTEAFF.

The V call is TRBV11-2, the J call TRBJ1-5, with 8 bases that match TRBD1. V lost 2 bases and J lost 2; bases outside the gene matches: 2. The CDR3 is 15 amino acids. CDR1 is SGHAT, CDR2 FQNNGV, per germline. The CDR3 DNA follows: TGTGCCAGCAGCTTACAGGGGGCTGGCAATCAGCCCCAGCATTTT. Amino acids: CASSLQGAGNQPQHF.

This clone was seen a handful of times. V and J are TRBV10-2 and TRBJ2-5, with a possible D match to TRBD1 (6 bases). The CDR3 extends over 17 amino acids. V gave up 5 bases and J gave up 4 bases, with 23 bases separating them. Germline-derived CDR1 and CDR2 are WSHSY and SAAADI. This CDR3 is CASSRPGHLSLIETQYF. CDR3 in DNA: TGCGCCAGCAGTAGGCCGGGACACTTGTCGTTAATAGAGACCCAGTACTTC.

CDR3 protein: CASSDRGYTEAFF. The CDR3 DNA is TGTGCCAGCAGTGACAGGGGGTACACTGAAGCTTTCTTT. J is TRBJ1-1 and V is TRBV27; 9 bases map to TRBD1. The CDR3 is 13 amino acids. The trim removed 5 bases at V and 3 bases at J, leaving 1 base unmatched. CDR1 and CDR2 (germline): MNHEY, SMNVEV (reference sequence).

The CDR3 DNA reads TGCGCCAGCAGTGAGGGGGGGGAAGCTTTCTTT. Translating it yields CASSEGGEAFF. The rearrangement links TRBV10-2 to TRBJ1-1; tentative D call: TRBD1 (5 bases). Germline V gene data show CDR1 as WSHSY and CDR2 as SAAADI. This CDR3 comprises 11 residues. Trimming shortened V by 2 bases and J by 8 bases, and 6 bases separated the two germline ends.

The CDR3 spells CATGGGLTNEQFF. The CDR3 DNA is TGTGCCACCGGCGGAGGATTAACCAATGAGCAGTTCTTC. The J gene is TRBJ2-1, the V gene TRBV10-3; a weak D match, TRBD2 (5 bases). The germline gives CDR1 ENHRY, CDR2 SYGVKD. Trimming removed 10 bases at V and 6 bases at J, with 16 bases between. The CDR3 has 13 amino acids.

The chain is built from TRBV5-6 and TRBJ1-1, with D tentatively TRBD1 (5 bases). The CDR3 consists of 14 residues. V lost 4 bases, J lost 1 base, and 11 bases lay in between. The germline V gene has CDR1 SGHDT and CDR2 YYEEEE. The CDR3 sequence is CASSPPDRNTEAFF. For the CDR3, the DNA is TGTGCCAGCAGCCCCCCCGACAGGAACACTGAAGCTTTCTTT.

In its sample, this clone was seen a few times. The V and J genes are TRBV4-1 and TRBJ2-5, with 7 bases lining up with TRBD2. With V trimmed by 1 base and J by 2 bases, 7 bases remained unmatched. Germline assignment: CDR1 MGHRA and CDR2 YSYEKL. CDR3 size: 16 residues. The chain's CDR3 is CASSQGPLGGQETQYF. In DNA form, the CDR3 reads TGCGCCAGCAGCCAAGGTCCGCTGGGGGGGCAAGAGACCCAGTACTTC.

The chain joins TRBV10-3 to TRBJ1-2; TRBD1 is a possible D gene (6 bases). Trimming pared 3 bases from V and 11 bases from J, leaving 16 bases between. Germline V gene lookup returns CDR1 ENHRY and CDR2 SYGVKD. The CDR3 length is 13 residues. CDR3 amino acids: CAISDSVETGYTF. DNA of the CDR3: TGTGCCATCAGTGATTCCGTGGAGACAGGATACACCTTC.

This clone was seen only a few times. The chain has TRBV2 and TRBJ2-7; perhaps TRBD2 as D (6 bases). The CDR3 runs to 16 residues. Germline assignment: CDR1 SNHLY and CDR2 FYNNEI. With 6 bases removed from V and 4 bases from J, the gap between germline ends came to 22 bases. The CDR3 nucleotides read TGTGCCAGCAGAGTAAAAGTCGGGGGATCTGAGTACGAGCAGTACTTC. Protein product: CASRVKVGGSEYEQYF.

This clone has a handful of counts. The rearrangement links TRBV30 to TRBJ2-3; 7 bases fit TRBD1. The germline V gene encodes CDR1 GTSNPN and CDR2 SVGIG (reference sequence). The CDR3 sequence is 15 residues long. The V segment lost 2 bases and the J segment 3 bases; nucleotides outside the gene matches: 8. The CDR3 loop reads CAWSRGGASTDTQYF. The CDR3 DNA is TGTGCCTGGAGTAGAGGGGGCGCCTCTACAGATACGCAGTATTTT. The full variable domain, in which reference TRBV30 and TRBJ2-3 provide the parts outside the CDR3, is SQTIHQWPATLVQPVGSPLSLECTVEGTSNPNLYWYRQAAGRGLQLLFYSVGIGQISSEVPQNLSASRPQDRQFILSSKKLLLSDSGFYLCAWSRGGASTDTQYFGPGTRLTVL.

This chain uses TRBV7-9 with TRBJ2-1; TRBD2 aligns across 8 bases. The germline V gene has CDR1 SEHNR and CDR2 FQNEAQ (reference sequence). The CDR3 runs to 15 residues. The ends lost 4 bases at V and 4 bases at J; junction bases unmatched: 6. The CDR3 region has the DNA TGTGCCAGCAGCTCTCCGACTAGCGTGTACAATGAGCAGTTCTTC. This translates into CASSSPTSVYNEQFF.

In DNA form, the CDR3 reads TGTGCCAGCAGCGCTGACGCAGGGGAGCAGTTCTTC. It translates to CASSADAGEQFF. This chain links TRBV2 with TRBJ2-1; TRBD1 might be the D (5 bases). The CDR3 runs 12 residues. CDR1 is SNHLY and CDR2 is FYNNEI in the germline V gene. V lost 6 bases and J lost 10, with 13 bases in between. Based on the CDR3 plus reference TRBV2 and TRBJ2-1, the full variable domain is EPEVTQTPSHQVTQMGQEVILRCVPISNHLYFYWYRQILGQKVEFLVSFYNNEISEKSEIFDDQFSVERPDGSNFTLKIRSTKLEDSAMYFCASSADAGEQFFGPGTRLTVL.

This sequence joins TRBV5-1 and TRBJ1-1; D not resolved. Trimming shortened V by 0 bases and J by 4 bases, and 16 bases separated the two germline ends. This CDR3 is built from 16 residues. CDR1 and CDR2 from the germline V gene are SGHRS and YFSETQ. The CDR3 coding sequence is TGCGCCAGCAGCTTGGCGTTTGATAGTTTCGGCACTGAAGCTTTCTTT. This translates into CASSLAFDSFGTEAFF.

DNA for the CDR3: TGTGCCAGCAGGTCCTTGAACACTGAAGCTTTCTTT. It codes for CASRSLNTEAFF. The chain employs TRBV6-5 and TRBJ1-1, with D hard to call. Germline CDR1 and CDR2: MNHEY and SVGAGI. The CDR3 consists of 12 residues. The V end was cut by 6 bases, the J end by 0 bases, with 5 bases between.

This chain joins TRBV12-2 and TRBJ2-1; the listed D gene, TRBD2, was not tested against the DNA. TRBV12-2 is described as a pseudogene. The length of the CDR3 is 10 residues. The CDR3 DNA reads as TGTGCAATACCCGGGACTAGCAGGTTCTTC. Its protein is CAIPGTSRFF.

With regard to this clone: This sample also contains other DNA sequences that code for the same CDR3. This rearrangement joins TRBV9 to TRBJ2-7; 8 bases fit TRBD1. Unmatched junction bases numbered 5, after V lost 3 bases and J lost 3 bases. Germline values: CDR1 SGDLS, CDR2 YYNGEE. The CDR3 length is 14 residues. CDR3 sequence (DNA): TGTGCCAGCAGCGGCGGGACAGGAGTCTACGAGCAGTACTTC. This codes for CASSGGTGVYEQYF.

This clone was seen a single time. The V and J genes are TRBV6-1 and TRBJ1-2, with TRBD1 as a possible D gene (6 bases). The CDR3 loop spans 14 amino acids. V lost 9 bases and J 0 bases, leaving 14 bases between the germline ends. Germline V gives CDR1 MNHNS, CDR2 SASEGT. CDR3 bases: TGTGCCAGTAAACAGGGTTGGGCTAACTATGGCTACACCTTC. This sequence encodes CASKQGWANYGYTF.

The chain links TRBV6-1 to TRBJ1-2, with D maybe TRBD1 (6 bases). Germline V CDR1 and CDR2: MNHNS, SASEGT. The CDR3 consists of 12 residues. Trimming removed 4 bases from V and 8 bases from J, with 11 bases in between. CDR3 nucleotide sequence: TGTGCCAGCAGTGCGACAGGCCGGGGCTACACCTTC. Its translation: CASSATGRGYTF.

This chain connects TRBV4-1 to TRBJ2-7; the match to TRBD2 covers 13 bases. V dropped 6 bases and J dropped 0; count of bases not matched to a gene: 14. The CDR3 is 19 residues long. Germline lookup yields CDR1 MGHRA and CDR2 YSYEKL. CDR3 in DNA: TGCGCCAGCAGTCCCTCTCACCTACTAGCGGGGGGGGACTCCTACGAGCAGTACTTC. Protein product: CASSPSHLLAGGDSYEQYF.

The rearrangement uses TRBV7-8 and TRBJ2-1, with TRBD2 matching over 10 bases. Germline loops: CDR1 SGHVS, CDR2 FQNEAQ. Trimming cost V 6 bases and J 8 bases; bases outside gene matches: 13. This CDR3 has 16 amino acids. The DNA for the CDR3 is TGTGCCAGCAGTAGGGAGGCTAGCGGGAGTTTCTATGAGCAGTTCTTC. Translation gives CASSREASGSFYEQFF.

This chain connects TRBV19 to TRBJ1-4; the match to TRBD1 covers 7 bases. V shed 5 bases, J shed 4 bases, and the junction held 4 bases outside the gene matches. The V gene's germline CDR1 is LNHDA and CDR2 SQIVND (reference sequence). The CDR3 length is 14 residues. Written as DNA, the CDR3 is TGTGCCAGTAGTGGGGACAGTTTTAATGAAAAACTGTTTTTT. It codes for CASSGDSFNEKLFF.

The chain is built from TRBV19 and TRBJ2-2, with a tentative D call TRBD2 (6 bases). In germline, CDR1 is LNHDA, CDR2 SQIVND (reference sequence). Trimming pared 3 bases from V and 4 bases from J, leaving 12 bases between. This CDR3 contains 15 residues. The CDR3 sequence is CASSIYRGTTGELFF. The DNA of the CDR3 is TGTGCCAGTAGTATTTATCGGGGGACCACCGGGGAGCTGTTTTTT.

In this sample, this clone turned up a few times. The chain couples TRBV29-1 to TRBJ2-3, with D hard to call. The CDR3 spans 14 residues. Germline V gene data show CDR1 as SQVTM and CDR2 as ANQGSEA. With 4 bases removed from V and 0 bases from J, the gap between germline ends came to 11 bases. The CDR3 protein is CSVGRLSSTDTQYF. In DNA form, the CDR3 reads TGCAGCGTTGGACGACTCTCTAGCACAGATACGCAGTATTTT.